These 30 T cell receptor beta chains came from one sample sequenced in a study of T cell changes during pregnancy in multiple sclerosis. Libraries were prepared by immunoSEQ multiplex PCR; TCRdb keeps only in-frame clonotypes and omits some of them. Of about 40,000 clones listed, just over 85% are singletons. The sample was CD4+ T cells from peripheral blood mononuclear cells, taken before pregnancy. These receptors were obtained from a female donor with multiple sclerosis, enrolled in a pregnancy study.

Only one count was recorded for this clone. The J gene is TRBJ2-2, the V gene TRBV2, with a tentative D call TRBD1 (6 bases). This CDR3 is built from 15 residues. The germline V gene encodes CDR1 SNHLY and CDR2 FYNNEI. V lost 5 bases and J lost 7, with 17 bases in between. CDR3 nucleotide sequence: TGTGCCAGCAGTTTTACAGCTGGGGACAACGGGGAGCTGTTTTTT. It encodes CASSFTAGDNGELFF.

The chain couples TRBV7-2 to TRBJ1-3, with 9 bases identical to TRBD1. V lost 5 bases and J lost 8; bases outside the gene matches: 7. This CDR3 comprises 14 residues. Germline values: CDR1 SGHTA, CDR2 FQGNSA. In nucleotides, the CDR3 is TGTGCCAGCAGCGTAGGACAGGGGCCGGACACCATATATTTT. This translates into CASSVGQGPDTIYF.

This clone was observed a single time. This chain links TRBV10-3 with TRBJ2-5, with D tentatively TRBD2 (7 bases). Germline loops: CDR1 ENHRY, CDR2 SYGVKD. Between the trimmed V and J ends, which lost 10 bases and 4 bases, there was a span of 19 bases. This CDR3 is built from 14 residues. Here the CDR3 reads CASRTASGTETQYF. As DNA, the CDR3 is TGTGCCAGCAGGACAGCGAGCGGGACAGAGACCCAGTACTTC.

Within the sample, this clone is medium-sized. The DNA of the CDR3 is TGTGCCAGCAGCTCATTAAGCGCAAATGAGCAGTTCTTC. Amino acid sequence: CASSSLSANEQFF. The gene calls are TRBV11-2 and TRBJ2-1; D gene ambiguous. V was cut by 4 bases and J by 7 bases, with 11 bases left in between. CDR1 is SGHAT, CDR2 FQNNGV, per germline. There are 13 residues in the CDR3.

The chain couples TRBV9 to TRBJ2-3; TRBD2 is a possible D gene (6 bases). Germline CDR1 and CDR2: SGDLS and YYNGEE. V was shortened by 4 bases and J by 2 bases, with 14 bases between the two germline ends. The CDR3 runs to 15 residues. The CDR3: CASSTRGLFTDTQYF. CDR3 in DNA: TGTGCCAGCAGCACAAGGGGACTTTTCACAGATACGCAGTATTTT.

As concerns this clone: The sample contains more than one DNA sequence encoding this CDR3. The genes are TRBV5-1 and TRBJ2-2; 12 bases map to TRBD2. The CDR3 totals 16 residues. Germline loops: CDR1 SGHRS, CDR2 YFSETQ. V lost 3 bases, J lost 5 bases, and 5 bases stayed unmatched. Here the CDR3 DNA reads TGCGCCAGCAGCTGGGGACTAGCGGGCCCTACCGGGGAGCTGTTTTTT. Translated, it gives CASSWGLAGPTGELFF.

The CDR3 DNA is TGTGCCAGCAGCCAAGATCAACTAGCGGGAGGGAAAAACATTCAGTACTTC. This encodes CASSQDQLAGGKNIQYF. This chain links TRBV4-2 with TRBJ2-4; TRBD2 matches 13 bases. Trimming cost V 0 bases and J 4 bases; bases outside gene matches: 3. Per the germline V gene, CDR1 is LGHNA and CDR2 is YNFKEQ. The CDR3 has 17 amino acids.

The table lists this clone with a few counts. The rearrangement joins TRBV10-3 to TRBJ2-7; TRBD1 agrees at 7 bases. The CDR3 runs to 13 residues. Germline V lookup: CDR1 ENHRY, CDR2 SYGVKD. V gave up 10 bases and J gave up 3 bases; unmatched junction bases: 9. Here the CDR3 reads CASGSGQNYEQYF. CDR3 bases: TGTGCCAGCGGGTCGGGACAGAACTACGAGCAGTACTTC.

The gene calls are TRBV19 and TRBJ1-4, with D unclear. The CDR3 has 15 residues. Deletions cut 1 base from V and 4 bases from J, with 10 bases between. CDR1 is LNHDA, CDR2 SQIVND, per germline (reference sequence). CDR3 residues: CASSIGGGFNEKLFF. In DNA form, the CDR3 reads TGTGCCAGTAGTATAGGAGGAGGGTTTAATGAAAAACTGTTTTTT.

This chain uses TRBV9 with TRBJ2-7, with TRBD1 matching over 8 bases. The J segment lost 1 base and the V segment lost 2 bases, leaving 5 bases of the junction unmatched. The V gene's germline CDR1 is SGDLS and CDR2 YYNGEE. The CDR3 contains 15 residues. The CDR3 sequence is CASSVTGEGSYEQYF. In nucleotides, the CDR3 is TGTGCCAGCAGCGTGACAGGGGAAGGGTCCTACGAGCAGTACTTC.

This chain joins TRBV27 and TRBJ2-1; TRBD2 matches at 7 bases. CDR3 length equals 16 residues. Germline CDR1 is MNHEY and CDR2 is SMNVEV (reference sequence). J lost 8 bases, V lost 2 bases, and 12 bases had no gene match. This CDR3 is CASSLIASGPEDEQFF. In DNA form, the CDR3 reads TGTGCCAGCAGTTTAATCGCTAGCGGTCCGGAAGATGAGCAGTTCTTC.

This sequence joins TRBV28 and TRBJ2-5; no clear D gene. Germline V gene lookup returns CDR1 MDHEN and CDR2 SYDVKM. The CDR3 has 12 amino acids. V was cut by 4 bases and J by 0 bases, with 3 bases left in between. CDR3 bases: TGTGCCAGCAGTTCGTACCAAGAGACCCAGTACTTC. It encodes CASSSYQETQYF.

V usage is TRBV27 and J usage is TRBJ2-1, with D maybe TRBD1 (5 bases). The CDR3 consists of 13 residues. Germline-derived CDR1 and CDR2 are MNHEY and SMNVEV (reference sequence). Trimming left V 2 bases short and J 6 bases short, with 8 bases between. The CDR3 loop reads CASSLKGFNEQFF. In DNA, the CDR3 is TGTGCCAGCAGTTTAAAGGGGTTCAATGAGCAGTTCTTC.

The chain has TRBV14 and TRBJ2-7; 10 bases map to TRBD2. J was trimmed by 3 bases and V by 5 bases; bases with no gene match: 7. CDR1 and CDR2 (germline): SGHDN, FVKESK. The CDR3 is 15 residues long. Here the CDR3 reads CASSVGLASYYEQYF. For the CDR3, the DNA is TGTGCCAGCAGCGTGGGACTAGCGAGCTACTACGAGCAGTACTTC.

The chain joins TRBV6-5 to TRBJ1-6, with unresolved D. With 2 bases removed from V and 10 bases from J, the gap between germline ends came to 6 bases. This CDR3 has 12 amino acids. The germline CDR1 and CDR2 sequences are MNHEY and SVGAGI. This CDR3 reads CASSYAGSPLHF. The CDR3 DNA sequence: TGTGCCAGCAGTTACGCAGGCTCACCCCTCCACTTT.

V is TRBV9 and J is TRBJ2-5; D might be TRBD2 (5 bases). There are 14 residues in the CDR3. V lost 2 bases to trimming and J lost 5 bases, with 13 bases between them. Per the germline V gene, CDR1 is SGDLS and CDR2 is YYNGEE. CDR3 DNA: TGTGCCAGCAGCGTGGACTCTGGGTTGGAGACCCAGTACTTC. The encoded protein is CASSVDSGLETQYF.

The table lists this clone with a count of one. The CDR3 DNA reads TGTGCCAGCAGCTTAGCACTAGCGGGAGGGAATGAGCAGTTCTTC. Protein sequence: CASSLALAGGNEQFF. The chain is built from TRBV11-2 and TRBJ2-1, with 13 bases fitting TRBD2. V shed 1 base and J 7 bases; nucleotides not matched to a gene: 1. The CDR3 extends over 15 amino acids. The germline V gene encodes CDR1 SGHAT and CDR2 FQNNGV. The whole variable domain, filled in from reference TRBV11-2 and TRBJ2-1, reads EAGVAQSPRYKIIEKRQSVAFWCNPISGHATLYWYQQILGQGPKLLIQFQNNGVVDDSQLPKDRFSAERLKGVDSTLKIQPAKLEDSAVYLCASSLALAGGNEQFFGPGTRLTVL.

The V call is TRBV5-1, the J call TRBJ2-1, with 9 bases matching TRBD2. V dropped 0 bases and J dropped 15; count of bases not matched to a gene: 13. CDR1 is SGHRS, CDR2 YFSETQ, per germline. This CDR3 comprises 15 residues. The CDR3 nucleotides read TGCGCCAGCAGCTTGGGGACTAGCGCCCAGGGATGGTGGTTCTTC. Translation gives CASSLGTSAQGWWFF.

As to this clone: Additional DNA sequences in this sample encode the identical CDR3. The rearrangement uses TRBV18 and TRBJ2-7, with TRBD1 identical over 7 bases. CDR1 KGHSH and CDR2 LQKENI come from the germline V gene. Losses at the gene ends were 3 bases for V and 3 bases for J; bases not matched to a gene: 5. The length of the CDR3 is 14 residues. The CDR3 sequence: CASSPGQGVYEQYF. The CDR3 DNA sequence: TGTGCCAGCTCACCGGGGCAGGGGGTCTACGAGCAGTACTTC.

The J gene is TRBJ1-2, the V gene TRBV6-5; no firm D call. The CDR3 is 13 amino acids. V dropped 7 bases and J dropped 6 bases, with 15 bases sitting between them. The germline V gene has CDR1 MNHEY and CDR2 SVGAGI. CDR3 region: CASKNGLWDGYTF. The CDR3 DNA follows: TGTGCCAGCAAGAATGGACTCTGGGATGGCTACACCTTC.

The rearrangement links TRBV6-5 to TRBJ1-5; the D gene is possibly TRBD1 (5 bases). The CDR3 covers 15 residues. The germline gives CDR1 MNHEY, CDR2 SVGAGI. Between the trimmed V and J ends, which lost 4 bases and 0 bases, there was a span of 10 bases. The CDR3 sequence is CASSFDSYSNQPQHF. The CDR3 coding sequence is TGTGCCAGCAGTTTTGACAGCTATAGCAATCAGCCCCAGCATTTT.

The table lists this clone with a few counts. V and J are TRBV5-8 and TRBJ2-5, with TRBD2 identical over 7 bases. The J segment lost 4 bases and the V segment lost 4 bases, leaving 1 base of the junction unmatched. This CDR3 has 12 residues. Looked up from germline, CDR1 is SGHTS and CDR2 is YDEGEE. The CDR3 bases are TGTGCCAGCAGCCGGGAGGTAGAGACCCAGTACTTC. This codes for CASSREVETQYF.

CDR3 DNA sequence: TGTGCCAGCAGTGGGGACATCTTGAACACCGGGGAGCTGTTTTTT. Encoded protein: CASSGDILNTGELFF. The chain recombines TRBV28 with TRBJ2-2; the D gene is possibly TRBD1 (6 bases). The V gene's germline CDR1 is MDHEN and CDR2 SYDVKM. CDR3 length: 15 amino acids. Trimming cost V 5 bases and J 1 base, with 11 bases left between them.

The chain links TRBV6-5 to TRBJ2-3, with TRBD2 identical over 12 bases. Germline V gene sequence: CDR1 MNHEY, CDR2 SVGAGI. V was pared by 5 bases and J by 5 bases, with 5 bases of the junction left unmatched. The CDR3 totals 15 residues. The chain's CDR3 is CASSTGLAGIDTQYF. In nucleotides, the CDR3 is TGTGCCAGCAGTACCGGACTAGCGGGAATAGATACGCAGTATTTT.

As DNA, the CDR3 is TGCAGCGCCGCAGACAGGGCCTACGAGCAGTACTTC. It codes for CSAADRAYEQYF. V and J are TRBV29-1 and TRBJ2-7; 7 bases are a match to TRBD1. This CDR3 comprises 12 residues. The J segment lost 2 bases and the V segment lost 7 bases, leaving 5 bases of the junction unmatched. The germline CDR1 and CDR2 sequences are SQVTM and ANQGSEA.

The rearrangement joins TRBV6-1 to TRBJ2-1, with a tentative D call TRBD2 (7 bases). The CDR3 covers 14 residues. V shed 2 bases and J shed 8 bases, with 13 bases lying between them. Germline loops: CDR1 MNHNS, CDR2 SASEGT. The CDR3 sequence is CASSERGASDEQFF. The CDR3 DNA reads as TGTGCCAGCAGTGAACGGGGGGCCTCCGATGAGCAGTTCTTC.

V and J are TRBV5-1 and TRBJ1-1, with D perhaps TRBD1 (5 bases). The CDR3 extends over 15 amino acids. The ends were cut back, 0 bases at V and 11 bases at J, with 20 bases in the middle. From germline, CDR1 is SGHRS and CDR2 YFSETQ. The CDR3: CASSLGRTTIPPAFF. The DNA for the CDR3 is TGCGCCAGCAGCTTGGGGCGGACAACAATCCCCCCCGCTTTCTTT.

The chain carries TRBV6-5 and TRBJ1-1; possible D gene TRBD1, 6 bases. The CDR3 spans 13 residues. Germline values: CDR1 MNHEY, CDR2 SVGAGI. The germline V and J ends were trimmed by 7 bases and 8 bases, with 17 bases remaining between them. The CDR3 bases are TGTGCCAGCAAGTCACAGGGCAGGGGAGAAGCTTTCTTT. It is translated as CASKSQGRGEAFF.

The chain carries TRBV19 and TRBJ2-3; 13 positions match TRBD2. Per germline, CDR1 LNHDA and CDR2 SQIVND (reference sequence). This CDR3 is 19 amino acids long. J lost 0 bases, V lost 5 bases, and 11 bases had no gene match. CDR3 sequence (DNA): TGTGCCAGTAGTCACCTGAGGACTAGCGGGAGTCTTAGCACAGATACGCAGTATTTT. It yields the protein CASSHLRTSGSLSTDTQYF.

The chain has TRBV7-9 and TRBJ1-4; D not certain. Trimming left V 1 base short and J 0 bases short, with 12 bases between. The CDR3 length is 17 residues. In germline, CDR1 is SEHNR, CDR2 FQNEAQ (reference sequence). The CDR3 sequence is CASSLDPPGATNEKLFF. CDR3 nucleotides: TGTGCCAGCAGCTTAGACCCACCCGGGGCAACTAATGAAAAACTGTTTTTT.